A single sample is the source of the 18 T cell receptor beta chains below, sequenced in a study of Graves' ophthalmopathy and Graves' hyperthyroidism. The sequenced template was RNA, covering the TCR beta CDR3 region. After a first-round RT-PCR with HTBI primers, a second-round multiplex PCR was run. TCRdb redid the calling of the multiplex PCR reads with MiXCR, one entry per CDR3 protein. This sample yields around 400,000 distinct CDR3 sequences, of which over 20% are seen a single time; under 3.5% belongs to the top ten. Sequencing was carried out using peripheral blood. The receptor source for this set is a woman younger than 30 with stable Graves' hyperthyroidism.

This clonotype showed up just once. J is TRBJ2-5 and V is TRBV12-3 or TRBV12-4; D is ambiguous. The CDR3 is 11 residues long. V was cut by 10 bases and J by 1 base, with 7 bases left in between. This chain's CDR3 is CATRSQETQYF. The CDR3 DNA follows: TGTGCCACCCGTTCCCAAGAGACCCAGTACTTC.

This clonotype has at least ten counts. The chain has TRBV28 and TRBJ2-7; 12 bases fit TRBD1. There are 15 residues in the CDR3. V shed 5 bases and J 6 bases; nucleotides not matched to a gene: 8. Germline V gene data show CDR1 as MDHEN and CDR2 as SYDVKM. The CDR3 reads CASSLPGQGAGEQYF. The CDR3, as DNA: TGTGCCAGCAGTCTACCGGGACAGGGGGCGGGCGAGCAGTACTTC.

CDR3 residues: CASSTLMNTEAFF. The CDR3 DNA sequence: TGTGCCAGTAGTACCCTTATGAACACTGAAGCTTTCTTT. The chain couples TRBV19 to TRBJ1-1; D remains ambiguous. V was clipped by 4 bases and J by 0 bases, with 6 bases between them. The CDR3 is made up of 13 amino acids. Germline CDR1 and CDR2: LNHDA and SQIVND (reference sequence).

Many counts were recorded for this clonotype. The V call is TRBV5-1, the J call TRBJ2-7; D is unclear. V was clipped by 7 bases and J by 3 bases, with 11 bases between them. From germline, CDR1 is SGHRS and CDR2 YFSETQ. This CDR3 comprises 12 residues. CDR3 sequence: CASSDIIYEQYF. In DNA form, the CDR3 reads TGCGCCAGCTCTGACATCATCTACGAGCAGTACTTC.

This clonotype has only a few counts. The chain has TRBV6-1 and TRBJ1-5, with D possibly matching TRBD1 (5 bases). Germline V lookup: CDR1 MNHNS, CDR2 SASEGT. The CDR3 is 15 amino acids. V was clipped by 6 bases and J by 3 bases, with 15 bases between them. The CDR3 here is CASSHRWDPNQPQHF. In DNA form, the CDR3 reads TGTGCCAGCAGCCACCGTTGGGACCCCAATCAGCCCCAGCATTTT.

Worth noting for this clonotype: A much larger clone differs from this one at a single base, so this may be a read error. This chain links TRBV7-9 with TRBJ2-5; TRBD1 matches at 9 bases. Per the germline V gene, CDR1 is SEHNR and CDR2 is FQNEAQ (reference sequence). This CDR3 contains 16 residues. CDR3 sequence (DNA): TGTGCCAGCAGTCCCGGGACAGGGTTGCACCAAGAGACCAAGTACTTC. Its protein is CASSPGTGLHQETKYF.

There are many counts of this clonotype. The V gene is TRBV12-3 or TRBV12-4, the J gene TRBJ1-2; 9 bases line up with TRBD1. This CDR3 has 14 residues. Losses at the gene ends were 7 bases for V and 4 bases for J; bases not matched to a gene: 7. CDR3 sequence (DNA): TGTGCCAGCACCCCAACAGGGGGCGGCTATGGCTACACCTTC. It codes for CASTPTGGGYGYTF.

The chain is built from TRBV6-1 and TRBJ2-5; 9 bases are shared with TRBD1. CDR1 is MNHNS, CDR2 SASEGT, per germline. This CDR3 spans 18 amino acids. Trimming at V came to 0 bases and at J to 5 bases, leaving 13 bases not matched to a gene. The CDR3 DNA is TGTGCCAGCAGTGAAGCGCCGGGACAGGGACCCGCATGGGAGACCCAGTACTTC. Translated, it gives CASSEAPGQGPAWETQYF.

Ten or more counts support this clonotype. DNA for the CDR3: TGTGCCAGCAGTCCACCCGGACCCGGGACGGGATATGGCTACACCTTC. Its translation is CASSPPGPGTGYGYTF. The chain joins TRBV28 to TRBJ1-2; TRBD1 might be the D (5 bases). Germline lookup yields CDR1 MDHEN and CDR2 SYDVKM. The V end lost 5 bases, the J end lost 5 bases, and 21 bases lay between the germline ends. This CDR3 has 16 amino acids.

In the case of this clonotype: A much bigger clone sits one base away, suggesting this may be a read error. V gene TRBV4-2 combines with J gene TRBJ1-6; 7 nucleotides line up with TRBD1. The length of the CDR3 is 15 residues. Germline V CDR1 and CDR2: LGHNA, YNFKEQ. Trimming at V came to 7 bases and at J to 7 bases, leaving 10 bases not matched to a gene. CDR3 amino acids: CASIHEGQQNSPLHF. DNA of the CDR3: TGTGCCAGCATCCACGAGGGACAGCAAAATTCACCCCTCCACTTT.

This clonotype was seen at least ten times. V is TRBV15 and J is TRBJ2-5, with 9 nucleotides matching TRBD2. Germline V CDR1 and CDR2: LNHNV, YYDKDF (reference sequence). V lost 8 bases to trimming and J lost 2 bases; unmatched junction nucleotides: 3. This CDR3 comprises 13 residues. The CDR3 loop is CATGSGRQETQYF. Written as DNA, the CDR3 is TGTGCCACCGGGAGCGGGAGGCAAGAGACCCAGTACTTC. The full variable domain, rest sourced from reference TRBV15 and TRBJ2-5, is DAMVIQNPRYQVTQFGKPVTLSCSQTLNHNVMYWYQQKSSQAPKLLFHYYDKDFNNEADTPDNFQSRRPNTSFCFLDIRSPGLGDTAMYLCATGSGRQETQYFGPGTRLLVL.

This clonotype was seen ten or more times. The chain recombines TRBV7-2 with TRBJ1-5, with D possibly TRBD1 on 6 matching bases. CDR3 length: 15 residues. Germline V gene data show CDR1 as SGHTA and CDR2 as FQGNSA. V lost 2 bases to trimming and J lost 6 bases, with 14 bases between them. The CDR3 is CASSLYDRTGQPQHF. CDR3 coding DNA: TGTGCCAGCAGCTTATATGACAGGACGGGTCAGCCCCAGCATTTT.

This clonotype was counted ten times or more. V and J are TRBV5-5 and TRBJ2-2; 13 bases map to TRBD2. The ends lost 1 base at V and 6 bases at J; junction bases unmatched: 3. CDR1 is SGHKS and CDR2 is YYEKEE in the germline V gene (reference sequence). The CDR3 runs 16 residues. Here the CDR3 DNA reads TGTGCCAGCAGCTTGTCGGGACTAGCGGGATCCGGGGAGCTGTTTTTT. Translated, it gives CASSLSGLAGSGELFF.

In this sample, this clonotype turned up many times. The V and J genes are TRBV15 and TRBJ2-7, with D possibly called TRBD1 or TRBD2 (5 bases each). V gave up 4 bases and J gave up 4 bases, with 11 bases separating them. From germline, CDR1 is LNHNV and CDR2 YYDKDF (reference sequence). This CDR3 comprises 13 residues. CDR3: CATSTNGAYEQYF. The CDR3 DNA reads TGTGCCACCAGCACCAACGGGGCTTACGAGCAGTACTTC.

The CDR3 sequence is CASSESPIPPRGYTF. CDR3 sequence (DNA): TGTGCCAGCAGTGAATCCCCCATCCCACCGCGTGGCTACACCTTC. V and J are TRBV25-1 and TRBJ1-2; the D is unclear. Germline CDR1 is MGHDK and CDR2 is SYGVNS. V lost 1 base and J lost 7, with 16 bases in between. This CDR3 comprises 15 residues.

In its sample, this clonotype was seen many times. This chain connects TRBV7-2 to TRBJ1-1; D not resolved. The germline gives CDR1 SGHTA, CDR2 FQGNSA. Trimming removed 5 bases from V and 4 bases from J, with 8 bases in between. CDR3 length: 12 residues. CDR3 loop: CASSRRPTEAFF. DNA of the CDR3: TGTGCCAGCAGCCGCCGACCCACTGAAGCTTTCTTT.

Many counts were recorded for this clonotype. This chain uses TRBV6-4 with TRBJ1-3; tentatively, D is TRBD1 (6 bases). The CDR3 is made up of 17 amino acids. Deletions cut 7 bases from V and 4 bases from J, with 23 bases between. The germline V gene encodes CDR1 MRHNA and CDR2 SNTAGT. The CDR3 reads CASILMSAGAAGNTIYF. CDR3 DNA: TGTGCCAGCATCCTCATGTCGGCGGGGGCCGCAGGAAACACCATATATTTT.

In its sample, this clonotype was seen many times. The rearrangement joins TRBV6-2 or TRBV6-3 to TRBJ2-7; weak D call: TRBD2 (5 bases). V dropped 0 bases and J dropped 3 bases, with 12 bases sitting between them. Germline V gene data show CDR1 as MNHEY and CDR2 as SVGEGT. The CDR3 covers 15 residues. This CDR3 reads CASSYSILASYEQYF. The DNA for the CDR3 is TGTGCCAGCAGTTACTCAATATTAGCGAGCTACGAGCAGTACTTC.